This TCR beta chain was sequenced during a study of PD-1 blockade in classical Hodgkin lymphoma. About the research overall: A 3 mg/kg intravenous dose of nivolumab was received by patients every 2 weeks. General study results and limits: Newly diagnosed patients were said to have less baseline TCR diversity than healthy donors did.

Trimming left V 6 bases short and J 9 bases short, with 21 bases between. Germline assignment: CDR1 MNHEY and CDR2 SMNVEV (reference sequence). The CDR3 extends over 15 amino acids. Notes on this clone: Its target is unknown.

Using immunoSEQ multiplex PCR, the repertoire was profiled, and TCRdb retains in-frame clones only, with some absent. The sample holds approximately 44,000 clones; 55% to 70% are singletons and the top ten take approximately 2.4%. Documented time point: cycle 4 day 1 (C4D1), after less than 7 weeks of nivolumab. There was relapse after autologous stem cell transplantation in every patient, and there was variation in brentuximab vedotin exposure. The sequence derives from a human donor with classical Hodgkin lymphoma. This chain connects TRBV27 to TRBJ2-1; a weak D match, TRBD2 (7 bases). Sequenced material: peripheral blood mononuclear cells (PBMCs), taken before the fourth cycle of nivolumab. The CDR3 sequence is CASSPLTGGAGEQFF. CDR3 bases: TGTGCCAGCAGCCCCCTTACTGGGGGGGCAGGTGAGCAGTTCTTC.